This T cell receptor (beta chain) was sequenced during a study of T cells in Graves' hyperthyroidism and ophthalmopathy. Germline loops: CDR1 SNHLY, CDR2 FYNNEI. Trimming shortened V by 4 bases and J by 6 bases, and 15 bases separated the two germline ends. The CDR3 has 15 amino acids. This clonotype was picked up many times. Researchers took RNA transcripts and amplified the TCR beta CDR3 regions from them. HTBI primers drove first-round RT-PCR of the TCR CDR3. MiXCR was run by TCRdb on the multiplex PCR reads, yielding one entry per CDR3 protein. The sample has around 610,000 distinct CDR3 sequences, roughly 15% seen once.

J is TRBJ1-4 and V is TRBV2, with a weak D call TRBD1 (5 bases). Sequenced material: blood. This sequence originates from a woman between 35 and 50 years old with Graves' ophthalmopathy. CDR3: CASSAPTEGDEKLFF. The CDR3, as DNA: TGTGCCAGCAGTGCCCCGACTGAAGGGGATGAAAAACTGTTTTTT.